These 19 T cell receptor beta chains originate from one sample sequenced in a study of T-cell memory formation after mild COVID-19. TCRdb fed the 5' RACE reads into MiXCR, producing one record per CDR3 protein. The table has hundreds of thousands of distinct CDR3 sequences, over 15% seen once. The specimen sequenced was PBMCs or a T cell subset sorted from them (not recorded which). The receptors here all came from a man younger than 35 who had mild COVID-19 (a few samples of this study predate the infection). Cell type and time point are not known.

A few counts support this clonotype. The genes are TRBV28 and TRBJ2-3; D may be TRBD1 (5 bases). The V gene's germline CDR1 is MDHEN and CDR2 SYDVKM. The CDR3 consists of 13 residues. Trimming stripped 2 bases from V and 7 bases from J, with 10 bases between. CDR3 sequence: CASSLLQGNTQYF. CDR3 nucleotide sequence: TGTGCCAGCAGTTTACTCCAGGGAAATACGCAGTATTTT.

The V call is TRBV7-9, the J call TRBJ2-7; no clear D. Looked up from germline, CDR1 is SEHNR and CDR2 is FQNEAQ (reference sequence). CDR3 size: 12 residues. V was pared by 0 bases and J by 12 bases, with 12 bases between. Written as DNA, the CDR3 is TGTGCCAGCAGCTTAGCGTACAACAAGCCGTACTTC. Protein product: CASSLAYNKPYF. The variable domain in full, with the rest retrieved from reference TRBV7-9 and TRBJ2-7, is DTGVSQNPRHKITKRGQNVTFRCDPISEHNRLYWYRQTLGQGPEFLTYFQNEAQLEKSRLLSDRFSAERPKGSFSTLEIQRTEQGDSAMYLCASSLAYNKPYFGPGTRLTVT.

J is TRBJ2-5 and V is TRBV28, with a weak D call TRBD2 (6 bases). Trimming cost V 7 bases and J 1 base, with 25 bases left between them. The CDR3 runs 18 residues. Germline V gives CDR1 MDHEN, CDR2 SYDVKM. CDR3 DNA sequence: TGTGCCAGCACCCTATCTGGGGTGGGCCGCGGGGTCCAAGAGACCCAGTACTTC. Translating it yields CASTLSGVGRGVQETQYF.

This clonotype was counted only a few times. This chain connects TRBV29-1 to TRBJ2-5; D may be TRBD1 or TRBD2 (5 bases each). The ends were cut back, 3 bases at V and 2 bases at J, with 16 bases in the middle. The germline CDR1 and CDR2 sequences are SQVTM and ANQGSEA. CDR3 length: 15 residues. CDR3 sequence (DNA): TGCAGCGTTGATGACCCCTCGGGGCGGCAAGAGACCCAGTACTTC. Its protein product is CSVDDPSGRQETQYF.

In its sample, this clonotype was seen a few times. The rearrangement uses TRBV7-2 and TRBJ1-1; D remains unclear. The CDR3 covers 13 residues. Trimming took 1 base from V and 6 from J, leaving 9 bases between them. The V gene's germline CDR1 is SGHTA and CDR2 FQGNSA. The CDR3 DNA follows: TGTGCCAGCAGCTTAGGGGCGAGGGCTGAAGCTTTCTTT. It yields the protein CASSLGARAEAFF.

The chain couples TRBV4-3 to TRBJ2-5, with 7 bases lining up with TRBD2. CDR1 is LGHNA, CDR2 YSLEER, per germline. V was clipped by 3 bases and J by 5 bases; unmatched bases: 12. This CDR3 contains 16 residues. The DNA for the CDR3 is TGCGCCAGCAGCCAGGCTGATAGCGGGTTTGGGGAGACCCAGTACTTC. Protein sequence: CASSQADSGFGETQYF.

CDR3 in DNA: TGTGCCAGCAGACGCGGGGGGACTAGCGGTGCCGGGGAGCTGTTTTTT. Protein sequence: CASRRGGTSGAGELFF. This chain joins TRBV11-3 and TRBJ2-2, with TRBD2 matching 11 bases. V shed 6 bases, J shed 6 bases, and the junction held 9 bases outside the gene matches. Per germline, CDR1 SGHNT and CDR2 YENEEA. The CDR3 sequence is 16 residues long.

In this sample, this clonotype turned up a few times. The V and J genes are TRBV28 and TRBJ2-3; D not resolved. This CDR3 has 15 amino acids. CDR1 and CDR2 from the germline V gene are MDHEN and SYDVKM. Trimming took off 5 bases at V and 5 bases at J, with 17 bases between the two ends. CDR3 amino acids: CASSALGSREDTQYF. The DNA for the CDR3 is TGTGCCAGCAGTGCCCTCGGTAGCAGAGAAGATACGCAGTATTTT. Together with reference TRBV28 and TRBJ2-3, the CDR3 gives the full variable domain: DVKVTQSSRYLVKRTGEKVFLECVQDMDHENMFWYRQDPGLGLRLIYFSYDVKMKEKGDIPEGYSVSREKKERFSLILESASTNQTSMYLCASSALGSREDTQYFGPGTRLTVL.

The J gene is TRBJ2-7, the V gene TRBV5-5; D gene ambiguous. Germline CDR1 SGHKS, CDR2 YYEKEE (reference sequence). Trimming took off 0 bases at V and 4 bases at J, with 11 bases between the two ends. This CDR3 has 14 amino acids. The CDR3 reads CASSLAAAAYEQYF. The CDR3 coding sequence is TGTGCCAGCAGCTTGGCGGCTGCTGCATACGAGCAGTACTTC.

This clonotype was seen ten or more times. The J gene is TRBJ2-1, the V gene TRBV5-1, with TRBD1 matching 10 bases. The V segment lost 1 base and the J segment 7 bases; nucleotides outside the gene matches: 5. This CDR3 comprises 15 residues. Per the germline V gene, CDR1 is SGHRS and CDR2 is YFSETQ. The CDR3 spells CASSLLGQGDNEQFF. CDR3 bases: TGCGCCAGCAGCTTGTTAGGACAGGGGGATAATGAGCAGTTCTTC.

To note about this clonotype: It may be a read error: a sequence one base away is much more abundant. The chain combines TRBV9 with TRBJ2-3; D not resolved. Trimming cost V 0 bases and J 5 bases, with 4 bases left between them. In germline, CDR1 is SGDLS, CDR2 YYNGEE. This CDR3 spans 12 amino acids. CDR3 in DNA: TGTGCCAGCAGCGTAGATAAAGATACGCAGTATTTT. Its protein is CASSVDKDTQYF.

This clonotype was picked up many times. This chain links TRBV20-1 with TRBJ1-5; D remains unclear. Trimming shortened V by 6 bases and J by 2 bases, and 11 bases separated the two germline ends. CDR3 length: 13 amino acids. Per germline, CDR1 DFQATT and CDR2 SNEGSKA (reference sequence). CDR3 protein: CSAGSRGNQPQHF. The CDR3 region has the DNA TGCAGTGCAGGCAGTAGGGGCAATCAGCCCCAGCATTTT.

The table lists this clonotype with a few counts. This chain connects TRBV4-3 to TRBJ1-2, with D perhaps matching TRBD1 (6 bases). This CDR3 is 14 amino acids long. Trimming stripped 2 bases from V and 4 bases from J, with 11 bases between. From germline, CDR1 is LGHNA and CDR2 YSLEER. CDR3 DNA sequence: TGCGCCAGCAGCCAAAACAGGGTTATCTATGGCTACACCTTC. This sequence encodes CASSQNRVIYGYTF.

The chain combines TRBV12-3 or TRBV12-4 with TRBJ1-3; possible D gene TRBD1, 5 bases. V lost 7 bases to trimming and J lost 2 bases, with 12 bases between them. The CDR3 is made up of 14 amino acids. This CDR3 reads CASNKGVAGNTIYF. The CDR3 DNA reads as TGTGCCAGCAACAAAGGGGTTGCTGGAAACACCATATATTTT.

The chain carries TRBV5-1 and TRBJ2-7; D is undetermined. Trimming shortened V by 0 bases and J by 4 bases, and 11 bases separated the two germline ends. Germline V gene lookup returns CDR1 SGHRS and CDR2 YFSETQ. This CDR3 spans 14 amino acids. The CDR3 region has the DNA TGCGCCAGCAGCTTGGTGGGCCCACCGTACGAGCAGTACGTC. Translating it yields CASSLVGPPYEQYV.

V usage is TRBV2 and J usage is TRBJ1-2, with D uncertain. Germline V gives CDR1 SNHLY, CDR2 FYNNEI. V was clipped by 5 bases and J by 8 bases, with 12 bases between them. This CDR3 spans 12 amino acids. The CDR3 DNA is TGTGCCAGCAGTTTCCAATCACTGGGCTACACCTTC. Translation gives CASSFQSLGYTF.

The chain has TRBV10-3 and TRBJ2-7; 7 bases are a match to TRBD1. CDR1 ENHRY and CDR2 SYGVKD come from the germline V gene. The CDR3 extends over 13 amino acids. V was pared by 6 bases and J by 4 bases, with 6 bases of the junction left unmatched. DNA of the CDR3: TGTGCCATCAGCCGACAGGGCTTATACGAGCAGTACGTC. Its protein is CAISRQGLYEQYV.

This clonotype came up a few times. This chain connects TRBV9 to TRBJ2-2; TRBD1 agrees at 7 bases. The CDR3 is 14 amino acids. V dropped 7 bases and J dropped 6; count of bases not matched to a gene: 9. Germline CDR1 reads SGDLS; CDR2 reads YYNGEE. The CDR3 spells CASVRDSSPGELFF. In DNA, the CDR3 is TGTGCCAGCGTTCGGGACAGTTCTCCCGGGGAGCTGTTTTTT.

The CDR3 region has the DNA TGCGCCAGCAGCTTGGCACAGGGGGCTGGAAACACCATATATTTT. This gives the protein CASSLAQGAGNTIYF. The rearrangement uses TRBV5-1 and TRBJ1-3, with 8 bases aligning to TRBD1. V shed 0 bases and J 2 bases; nucleotides not matched to a gene: 1. Per germline, CDR1 SGHRS and CDR2 YFSETQ. The CDR3 is 15 amino acids.